The 18 T cell receptor beta chains presented below share a single source sample, sequenced in a study of CD8+ T cells in alopecia areata. The treatment was: oral pan-JAK inhibitor, 5-10 mg twice daily. Reverse transcription of extracted RNA yielded cDNA, which provided the sequencing template. The protocol was immunoSEQ multiplex PCR, while the TCRdb copy is restricted to in-frame clones and leaves out a portion. The sample consists of about 180,000 clones, 53% of them appearing once. The input for sequencing was CD8+ T cells sorted from blood, taken at week 24, from a patient treated with tofacitinib. These TCRs come from a human donor with alopecia areata.

This clone was observed a few times. The V call is TRBV11-2, the J call TRBJ2-3; weak D call: TRBD2 (6 bases). CDR1 is SGHAT, CDR2 FQNNGV, per germline. V was pared by 5 bases and J by 1 base, with 19 bases between. CDR3 length: 17 amino acids. The CDR3 region has the DNA TGTGCCAGCAGCCCGGACCCCGGGACTTCCGGCACAGATACGCAGTATTTT. This codes for CASSPDPGTSGTDTQYF.

This clone occurred a few times. The V and J genes are TRBV15 and TRBJ2-2; 9 bases fit TRBD1. V lost 3 bases to trimming and J lost 1 base; unmatched junction nucleotides: 6. This CDR3 is built from 17 residues. Germline assignment: CDR1 LNHNV and CDR2 YYDKDF (reference sequence). The CDR3 spells CATSSNRGLRNTGELFF. CDR3 nucleotide sequence: TGTGCCACCAGCAGTAACAGGGGGCTGAGGAACACCGGGGAGCTGTTTTTT.

The rearrangement uses TRBV4-1 and TRBJ2-1; D possibly corresponds to TRBD2 (6 bases). The CDR3 length is 13 residues. The germline CDR1 and CDR2 sequences are MGHRA and YSYEKL. The V gene lost 1 base and the J gene lost 8 bases, with 9 bases spanning the gap. The chain's CDR3 is CASSQVGGDEQFF. The CDR3 DNA reads as TGCGCCAGCAGCCAAGTGGGCGGGGATGAGCAGTTCTTC.

The gene calls are TRBV27 and TRBJ1-1; 10 bases line up with TRBD1. Unmatched junction bases numbered 6, after V lost 4 bases and J lost 4 bases. The CDR3 runs to 15 residues. Germline lookup yields CDR1 MNHEY and CDR2 SMNVEV (reference sequence). The CDR3 protein is CASSYTGTGVTEAFF. The CDR3 DNA follows: TGTGCCAGCAGTTACACCGGGACAGGGGTCACTGAAGCTTTCTTT.

The CDR3 nucleotides are TGTGCCACCAGCCCTACCGGATCGGGGAGCAATCAGCCCCAGCATTTT. The encoded protein is CATSPTGSGSNQPQHF. This chain connects TRBV15 to TRBJ1-5, with unresolved D. This CDR3 region has 16 residues. With 5 bases removed from V and 1 base from J, the gap between germline ends came to 15 bases. Per germline, CDR1 LNHNV and CDR2 YYDKDF (reference sequence).

The chain couples TRBV5-6 to TRBJ2-7; possible D gene TRBD2, 6 bases. The V end lost 4 bases, the J end lost 0 bases, and 11 bases lay between the germline ends. In germline, CDR1 is SGHDT, CDR2 YYEEEE. The CDR3 covers 14 residues. This CDR3 is CASSGTGSSYEQYF. In nucleotides, the CDR3 is TGTGCCAGCAGCGGGACTGGGAGCTCCTACGAGCAGTACTTC. Full variable domain (missing parts from reference TRBV5-6 and TRBJ2-7): DAGVTQSPTHLIKTRGQQVTLRCSPKSGHDTVSWYQQALGQGPQFIFQYYEEEERQRGNFPDRFSGHQFPNYSSELNVNALLLGDSALYLCASSGTGSSYEQYFGPGTRLTVT.

V gene TRBV2 combines with J gene TRBJ2-2; D remains unclear. The CDR3 consists of 13 residues. V was trimmed by 7 bases and J by 2 bases, leaving 8 bases between them. The germline CDR1 and CDR2 sequences are SNHLY and FYNNEI. The CDR3 DNA follows: TGTGCCAGCAAGGGCTTCAACACCGGGGAGCTGTTTTTT. It yields the protein CASKGFNTGELFF.

CDR3 in amino acids: CSVEDSQGLSYEQYF. The DNA of the CDR3 is TGCAGCGTTGAAGATTCACAGGGGCTGTCCTACGAGCAGTACTTC. The genes are TRBV29-1 and TRBJ2-7; 7 bases are shared with TRBD1. The CDR3 consists of 15 residues. Germline V gene lookup returns CDR1 SQVTM and CDR2 ANQGSEA. Unmatched junction bases numbered 6, after V lost 0 bases and J lost 1 base.

The J gene is TRBJ2-7, the V gene TRBV7-6, with D possibly matching TRBD1 (5 bases). The CDR3 sequence is 14 residues long. Trimming cost V 3 bases and J 6 bases, with 15 bases left between them. CDR1 is SGHVS and CDR2 is FNYEAQ in the germline V gene. This CDR3 reads CASSLGPRAPEQYF. CDR3 sequence (DNA): TGTGCCAGCAGCTTGGGCCCCAGGGCTCCCGAGCAGTACTTC.

Note on this clone: Other DNA sequences in this sample translate to the same CDR3. The genes are TRBV30 and TRBJ2-2; D perhaps matches TRBD2 (5 bases). Germline V CDR1 and CDR2: GTSNPN, SVGIG (reference sequence). CDR3 length: 12 amino acids. V lost 0 bases and J 6 bases, leaving 5 bases between the germline ends. CDR3 region: CAWSVRAGELFF. The DNA of the CDR3 is TGTGCCTGGAGTGTGCGGGCCGGGGAGCTGTTTTTT. Full variable domain (missing parts from reference TRBV30 and TRBJ2-2): SQTIHQWPATLVQPVGSPLSLECTVEGTSNPNLYWYRQAAGRGLQLLFYSVGIGQISSEVPQNLSASRPQDRQFILSSKKLLLSDSGFYLCAWSVRAGELFFGEGSRLTVL.

This clone was recorded a few times. V is TRBV20-1 and J is TRBJ1-1; D not resolved. Trimming pared 3 bases from V and 1 base from J, leaving 3 bases between. CDR1 is DFQATT and CDR2 is SNEGSKA in the germline V gene (reference sequence). This CDR3 region has 11 residues. The chain's CDR3 is CSASGNTEAFF. CDR3 nucleotides: TGCAGTGCTAGTGGGAACACTGAAGCTTTCTTT.

The rearrangement uses TRBV27 and TRBJ2-3, with 8 bases that match TRBD1. The V gene end was trimmed by 8 bases and the J gene end by 7 bases; junction bases not matched to a gene: 5. The CDR3 length is 12 residues. The germline V gene has CDR1 MNHEY and CDR2 SMNVEV (reference sequence). CDR3 nucleotides: TGTGCCAGCGGACAGGGAATAAATACGCAGTATTTT. This sequence encodes CASGQGINTQYF.

This clone was counted between two and nine times. The chain couples TRBV29-1 to TRBJ1-2; 9 positions agree with TRBD1. J lost 4 bases, V lost 4 bases, and 4 bases had no gene match. The CDR3 covers 13 residues. Germline lookup yields CDR1 SQVTM and CDR2 ANQGSEA. The chain's CDR3 is CSVGGQGPYGYTF. The CDR3 nucleotides read TGCAGCGTTGGAGGACAGGGGCCCTATGGCTACACCTTC.

This clone was counted only a few times. The rearrangement links TRBV29-1 to TRBJ1-1; the D is unclear. CDR3 size: 10 residues. CDR1 and CDR2 (germline): SQVTM, ANQGSEA. The ends were cut back, 8 bases at V and 5 bases at J, with 9 bases in the middle. DNA of the CDR3: TGCAGCACATCCGGGACTGAAGCTTTCTTT. Amino acid sequence: CSTSGTEAFF.

A note on this clone: Being one base from a much bigger clone, this may be a read error. This chain uses TRBV9 with TRBJ2-2; no clear D. CDR1 and CDR2 (germline): SGDLS, YYNGEE. The CDR3 length is 12 residues. V lost 2 bases and J 4 bases, leaving 3 bases between the germline ends. DNA of the CDR3: TGTGCCAGCAGCGTGAGCACCGGGGAGCTGTTTTTT. It encodes CASSVSTGELFF. Filled out from reference TRBV9 and TRBJ2-2, the complete variable domain reads DSGVTQTPKHLITATGQRVTLRCSPRSGDLSVYWYQQSLDQGLQFLIQYYNGEERAKGNILERFSAQQFPDLHSELNLSSLELGDSALYFCASSVSTGELFFGEGSRLTVL.

The V and J genes are TRBV7-9 and TRBJ2-7; unclear D gene. In germline, CDR1 is SEHNR, CDR2 FQNEAQ (reference sequence). V shed 4 bases and J shed 3 bases, with 16 bases lying between them. The CDR3 consists of 15 residues. As DNA, the CDR3 is TGTGCCAGCAGCTACCAACTTGGAACCTACTACGAGCAGTACTTC. It yields the protein CASSYQLGTYYEQYF.

This clone has only a few counts. The V gene is TRBV7-9, the J gene TRBJ2-2, with D unresolved. Germline CDR1 is SEHNR and CDR2 is FQNEAQ (reference sequence). The CDR3 has 16 residues. The V and J ends lost 0 bases and 2 bases respectively, with 10 bases between them. In DNA, the CDR3 is TGTGCCAGCAGCTTAGCCACCCACCTTAACACCGGGGAGCTGTTTTTT. It encodes CASSLATHLNTGELFF.

The chain recombines TRBV9 with TRBJ1-2; TRBD1 aligns across 7 bases. V shed 4 bases, J shed 7 bases, and the junction held 7 bases outside the gene matches. In germline, CDR1 is SGDLS, CDR2 YYNGEE. The CDR3 contains 13 residues. DNA for the CDR3: TGTGCCAGCAGCACAGCGACAGGGAGTGGCTACACCTTC. This codes for CASSTATGSGYTF.